This passage covers 22 T cell receptor beta chains from one sample sequenced in a study of blood T cell repertoires in COVID-19. The table came from immunoSEQ multiplex PCR; TCRdb's copy has only in-frame clones and leaves some out. Among a few hundred thousand clones listed, around 87% were seen once. Sample: PBMCs or T cells enriched from blood (not recorded which). Every receptor here comes from a middle-aged man in a cohort exposed to, infected with or recovered from COVID-19 (not recorded which).

The chain joins TRBV19 to TRBJ2-7, with 13 nucleotides matching TRBD2. This CDR3 has 19 amino acids. After removal of 5 bases from V and 3 bases from J, the junction contained 16 bases not matched to a gene. Germline-derived CDR1 and CDR2 are LNHDA and SQIVND (reference sequence). CDR3 sequence (DNA): TGTGCCAGTAGTGCACCGGGACTAGCGGGGACATCTCGCTTCTACGAGCAGTACTTC. Amino acid sequence: CASSAPGLAGTSRFYEQYF.

The chain combines TRBV27 with TRBJ2-7; D gene unclear. Per germline, CDR1 MNHEY and CDR2 SMNVEV (reference sequence). With 6 bases removed from V and 4 bases from J, the gap between germline ends came to 16 bases. There are 14 residues in the CDR3. CDR3: CASRSSRSLYEQYF. The DNA for the CDR3 is TGTGCCAGCAGATCCTCGCGGTCGTTGTACGAGCAGTACTTC.

The chain employs TRBV18 and TRBJ1-2; TRBD1 matches at 7 bases. Unmatched junction bases numbered 10, after V lost 2 bases and J lost 4 bases. The CDR3 runs 16 residues. Germline CDR1 KGHSH, CDR2 LQKENI. CDR3 nucleotides: TGTGCCAGCTCACCAGGTTCAAGGGGGCACCCCTATGGCTACACCTTC. Encoded protein: CASSPGSRGHPYGYTF. The full variable domain, with the rest looked up from reference TRBV18 and TRBJ1-2, is NAGVMQNPRHLVRRRGQEARLRCSPMKGHSHVYWYRQLPEEGLKFMVYLQKENIIDESGMPKERFSAEFPKEGPSILRIQQVVRGDSAAYFCASSPGSRGHPYGYTFGSGTRLTVV.

J is TRBJ1-5 and V is TRBV14; D perhaps matches TRBD1 (5 bases). The ends were cut back, 5 bases at V and 2 bases at J, with 7 bases in the middle. CDR1 and CDR2 from the germline V gene are SGHDN and FVKESK. CDR3 size: 13 residues. The CDR3 sequence: CASSTQGNQPQHF. CDR3 in DNA: TGTGCCAGCAGCACACAGGGCAATCAGCCCCAGCATTTT.

This clone has only a few counts. The chain carries TRBV7-2 and TRBJ1-5; TRBD1 aligns across 9 bases. CDR1 SGHTA and CDR2 FQGNSA come from the germline V gene. J lost 6 bases, V lost 0 bases, and 6 bases had no gene match. The CDR3 is made up of 16 amino acids. CDR3 coding DNA: TGTGCCAGCAGCTTAGCGGCAGGACAGGGGATTCAGCCCCAGCATTTT. This gives the protein CASSLAAGQGIQPQHF.

The chain is built from TRBV10-1 and TRBJ2-7; 8 nucleotides agree with TRBD2. This CDR3 has 15 residues. The V segment lost 6 bases and the J segment 2 bases; nucleotides outside the gene matches: 9. The germline V gene encodes CDR1 WNHNN and CDR2 SYGVQD (reference sequence). In nucleotides, the CDR3 is TGCGCCAGCAGCGGCAAGCGGGAGCCTACCTACGAGCAGTACTTC. As protein: CASSGKREPTYEQYF.

The chain employs TRBV5-1 and TRBJ2-5; 11 bases are shared with TRBD2. This CDR3 is 13 amino acids long. The V gene end was trimmed by 5 bases and the J gene end by 5 bases; junction bases not matched to a gene: 2. The germline V gene encodes CDR1 SGHRS and CDR2 YFSETQ. The CDR3 sequence: CASRTSGIETQYF. The CDR3 nucleotides are TGCGCCAGCAGGACTAGCGGGATTGAGACCCAGTACTTC.

The chain has TRBV18 and TRBJ2-5; 10 bases are shared with TRBD2. The ends lost 4 bases at V and 3 bases at J; junction bases unmatched: 8. The CDR3 covers 16 residues. Germline V gene lookup returns CDR1 KGHSH and CDR2 LQKENI. CDR3 bases: TGTGCCAGCTCACTAAGGACTAGCGGTACTAAAGAGACCCAGTACTTC. It translates to CASSLRTSGTKETQYF.

This chain links TRBV24-1 with TRBJ2-1, with 13 bases fitting TRBD2. Looked up from germline, CDR1 is KGHDR and CDR2 is SFDVKD. CDR3 size: 17 residues. Unmatched junction bases numbered 8, after V lost 3 bases and J lost 7 bases. As DNA, the CDR3 is TGTGCCACCAGTGATCTACTAACTAGCGGGAGGGTTAATGAGCAGTTCTTC. Its translation: CATSDLLTSGRVNEQFF.

This clone was seen just once. V gene TRBV5-4 combines with J gene TRBJ2-1, with 10 positions matching TRBD2. Germline lookup yields CDR1 SGHNT and CDR2 YYREEE (reference sequence). After removal of 0 bases from V and 4 bases from J, the junction contained 10 bases not matched to a gene. This CDR3 is 18 amino acids long. This CDR3 reads CASSLDGSGRILYNEQFF. As DNA, the CDR3 is TGTGCCAGCAGCTTGGATGGTAGCGGGAGGATCTTATACAATGAGCAGTTCTTC.

The chain recombines TRBV7-2 with TRBJ1-5; D is possibly TRBD1 (5 bases). Between the trimmed V and J ends, which lost 4 bases and 2 bases, there was a span of 9 bases. Per germline, CDR1 SGHTA and CDR2 FQGNSA. CDR3 length: 14 residues. The CDR3 loop reads CASSSGGGNQPQHF. The CDR3 coding sequence is TGTGCCAGCAGCTCTGGGGGGGGCAATCAGCCCCAGCATTTT. Based on the CDR3 plus reference TRBV7-2 and TRBJ1-5, the full variable domain is GAGVSQSPSNKVTEKGKDVELRCDPISGHTALYWYRQSLGQGLEFLIYFQGNSAPDKSGLPSDRFSAERTGGSVSTLTIQRTQQEDSAVYLCASSSGGGNQPQHFGDGTRLSIL.

The V and J genes are TRBV6-5 and TRBJ1-2, with D unclear. The CDR3 has 14 amino acids. Trimming cost V 0 bases and J 6 bases, with 11 bases left between them. Germline V lookup: CDR1 MNHEY, CDR2 SVGAGI. CDR3 amino acids: CASSYSRGSDGYTF. In DNA, the CDR3 is TGTGCCAGCAGTTACTCACGGGGTTCGGATGGCTACACCTTC.

CDR3 sequence (DNA): TGCAGCGTTTCCTTGGCTACAGAGAACTATGGCTACACCTTC. It codes for CSVSLATENYGYTF. The rearrangement joins TRBV29-1 to TRBJ1-2; D gene ambiguous. Trimming took off 5 bases at V and 2 bases at J, with 15 bases between the two ends. The CDR3 contains 14 residues. Germline lookup yields CDR1 SQVTM and CDR2 ANQGSEA. The entire variable domain, with the rest obtained from reference TRBV29-1 and TRBJ1-2, is as follows: SAVISQKPSRDICQRGTSLTIQCQVDSQVTMMFWYRQQPGQSLTLIATANQGSEATYESGFVIDKFPISRPNLTFSTLTVSNMSPEDSSIYLCSVSLATENYGYTFGSGTRLTVV.

The chain joins TRBV2 to TRBJ2-1; TRBD2 matches at 10 bases. Germline CDR1 reads SNHLY; CDR2 reads FYNNEI. This CDR3 is built from 13 residues. J gave up 10 bases and V 6 bases, and 6 bases lay outside the gene matches. Here the CDR3 reads CASRLAGVREQFF. CDR3 nucleotides: TGTGCCAGCAGGCTAGCGGGAGTCAGAGAGCAGTTCTTC.

The chain has TRBV19 and TRBJ1-1; 7 bases are a match to TRBD1. The CDR3 is 13 amino acids. V trimming: 7 bases; J trimming: 4 bases; junction bases outside the gene matches: 6. In germline, CDR1 is LNHDA, CDR2 SQIVND (reference sequence). DNA of the CDR3: TGTGCCAGTAACAACAGGGGAGGCACTGAAGCTTTCTTT. This sequence encodes CASNNRGGTEAFF.

The chain employs TRBV10-1 and TRBJ2-3; possibly TRBD2 for D (5 bases). CDR1 WNHNN and CDR2 SYGVQD come from the germline V gene (reference sequence). The CDR3 runs 14 residues. Trimming took 0 bases from V and 5 from J, leaving 9 bases between them. Here the CDR3 reads CASSESLAGDTQYF. The CDR3 DNA reads TGCGCCAGCAGTGAGTCCCTAGCAGGAGATACGCAGTATTTT.

The V gene is TRBV2, the J gene TRBJ1-3, with 7 positions matching TRBD1. CDR1 is SNHLY, CDR2 FYNNEI, per germline. V shed 3 bases, J shed 3 bases, and the junction held 2 bases outside the gene matches. The CDR3 consists of 14 residues. For the CDR3, the DNA is TGTGCCAGCAGTGACAGGGGGGTTGGAAACACCATATATTTT. Protein sequence: CASSDRGVGNTIYF.

V is TRBV11-2 and J is TRBJ2-7; 8 nucleotides match TRBD1. The V gene's germline CDR1 is SGHAT and CDR2 FQNNGV. The CDR3 sequence is 16 residues long. V gave up 0 bases and J gave up 5 bases; unmatched junction bases: 9. The CDR3, as DNA: TGTGCCAGCAGCTTAGACCCGGACAGGGTTGCGAACGAGCAGTACTTC. Its translation: CASSLDPDRVANEQYF.

The DNA for the CDR3 is TGTGCCATCAGTGATTACAGGGCTAGCAATCAGCCCCAGCATTTT. Protein sequence: CAISDYRASNQPQHF. The V call is TRBV10-3, the J call TRBJ1-5; D may be TRBD1 (6 bases). Trimming pared 3 bases from V and 0 bases from J, leaving 9 bases between. CDR3 size: 15 residues. Germline CDR1 reads ENHRY; CDR2 reads SYGVKD.

The chain has TRBV6-2 or TRBV6-3 and TRBJ1-2; a weak D match, TRBD1 (5 bases). This CDR3 region has 14 residues. Looked up from germline, CDR1 is MNHEY and CDR2 is SVGEGT. Trimming stripped 3 bases from V and 7 bases from J, with 15 bases between. The CDR3 DNA reads TGTGCCAGCAGTTATCAGGCCCAGGGCTTTGGCTACACCTTC. Translated, it gives CASSYQAQGFGYTF.

The chain has TRBV28 and TRBJ2-1; 14 nucleotides agree with TRBD2. This CDR3 comprises 16 residues. J gave up 5 bases and V 10 bases, and 10 bases lay outside the gene matches. Germline lookup yields CDR1 MDHEN and CDR2 SYDVKM. CDR3 nucleotide sequence: TGTGCCATCCGTCCGGGACTAGCGGGAGTGGACAATGAGCAGTTCTTC. Translated: CAIRPGLAGVDNEQFF.

This clone was observed once. The chain recombines TRBV4-1 with TRBJ2-5; 9 nucleotides match TRBD1. Trimming cost V 4 bases and J 0 bases; bases outside gene matches: 6. The CDR3 length is 16 residues. Per the germline V gene, CDR1 is MGHRA and CDR2 is YSYEKL. The CDR3 DNA is TGCGCCAGCAGCCCGGGGACAGGGTTATACCAAGAGACCCAGTACTTC. It translates to CASSPGTGLYQETQYF.